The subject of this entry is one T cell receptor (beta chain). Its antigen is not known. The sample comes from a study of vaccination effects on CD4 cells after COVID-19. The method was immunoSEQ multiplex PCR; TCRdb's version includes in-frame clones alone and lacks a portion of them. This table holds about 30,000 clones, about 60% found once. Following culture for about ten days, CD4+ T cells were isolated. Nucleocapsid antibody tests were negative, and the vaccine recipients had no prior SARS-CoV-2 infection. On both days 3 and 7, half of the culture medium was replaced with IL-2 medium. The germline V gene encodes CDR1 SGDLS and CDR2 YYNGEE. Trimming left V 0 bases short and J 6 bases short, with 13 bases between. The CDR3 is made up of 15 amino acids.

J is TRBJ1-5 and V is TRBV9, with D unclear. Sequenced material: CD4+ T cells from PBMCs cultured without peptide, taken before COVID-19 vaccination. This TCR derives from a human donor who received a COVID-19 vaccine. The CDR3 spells CASSVGTLGGQPQHF. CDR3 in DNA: TGTGCCAGCAGCGTAGGGACCCTAGGTGGTCAGCCCCAGCATTTT.